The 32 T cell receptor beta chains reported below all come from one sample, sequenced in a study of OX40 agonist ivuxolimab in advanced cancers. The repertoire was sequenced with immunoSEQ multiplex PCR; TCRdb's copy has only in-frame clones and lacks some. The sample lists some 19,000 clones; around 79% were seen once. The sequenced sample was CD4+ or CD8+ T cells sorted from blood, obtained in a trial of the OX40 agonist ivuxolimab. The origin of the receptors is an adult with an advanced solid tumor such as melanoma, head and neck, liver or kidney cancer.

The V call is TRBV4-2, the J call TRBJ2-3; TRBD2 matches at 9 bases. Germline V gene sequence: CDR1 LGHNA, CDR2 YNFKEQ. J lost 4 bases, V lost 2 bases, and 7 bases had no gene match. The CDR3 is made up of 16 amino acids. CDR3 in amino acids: CASSQNAGGNADTQYF. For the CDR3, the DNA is TGTGCCAGCAGCCAAAATGCGGGGGGGAACGCAGATACGCAGTATTTT.

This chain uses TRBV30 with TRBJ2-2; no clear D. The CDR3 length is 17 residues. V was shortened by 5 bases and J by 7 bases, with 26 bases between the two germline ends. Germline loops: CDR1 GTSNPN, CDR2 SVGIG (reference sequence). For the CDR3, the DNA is TGTGCCTGGGGAGCACCTCCGGGCCTAGATTGGAGCGGGGAGCTGTTTTTT. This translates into CAWGAPPGLDWSGELFF.

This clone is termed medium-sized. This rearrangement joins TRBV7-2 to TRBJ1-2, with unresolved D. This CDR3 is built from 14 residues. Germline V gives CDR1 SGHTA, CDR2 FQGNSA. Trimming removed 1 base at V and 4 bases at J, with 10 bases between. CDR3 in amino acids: CASSLDVAVYGYTF. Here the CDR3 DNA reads TGTGCCAGCAGCTTAGACGTGGCGGTCTATGGCTACACCTTC.

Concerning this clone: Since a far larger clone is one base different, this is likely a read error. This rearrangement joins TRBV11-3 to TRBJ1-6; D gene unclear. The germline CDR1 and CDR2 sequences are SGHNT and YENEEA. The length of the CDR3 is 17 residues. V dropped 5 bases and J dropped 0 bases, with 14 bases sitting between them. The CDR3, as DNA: TGTGCCAGCAGCCCTGAGGCTTCCAGCTCCTATAATTCACCCCTCCACTTT. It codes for CASSPEASSSYNSPLHF.

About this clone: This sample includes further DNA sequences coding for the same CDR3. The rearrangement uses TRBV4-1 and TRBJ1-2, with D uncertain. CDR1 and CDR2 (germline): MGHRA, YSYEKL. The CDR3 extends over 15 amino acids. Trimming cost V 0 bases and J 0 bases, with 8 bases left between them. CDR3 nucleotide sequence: TGCGCCAGCAGCCAAGAGGAGAGAACTAACTATGGCTACACCTTC. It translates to CASSQEERTNYGYTF.

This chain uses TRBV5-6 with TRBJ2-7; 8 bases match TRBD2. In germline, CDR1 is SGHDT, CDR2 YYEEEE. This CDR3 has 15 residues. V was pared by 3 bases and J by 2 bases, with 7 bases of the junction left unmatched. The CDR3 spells CASSWAAGDPYEQYF. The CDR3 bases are TGTGCCAGCAGCTGGGCAGCGGGAGACCCCTACGAGCAGTACTTC.

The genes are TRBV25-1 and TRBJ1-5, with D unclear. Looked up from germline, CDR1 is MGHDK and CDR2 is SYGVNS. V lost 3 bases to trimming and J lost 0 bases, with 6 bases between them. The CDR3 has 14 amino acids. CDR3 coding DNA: TGTGCCAGCAGTGACAGTGATAGCAATCAGCCCCAGCATTTT. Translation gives CASSDSDSNQPQHF.

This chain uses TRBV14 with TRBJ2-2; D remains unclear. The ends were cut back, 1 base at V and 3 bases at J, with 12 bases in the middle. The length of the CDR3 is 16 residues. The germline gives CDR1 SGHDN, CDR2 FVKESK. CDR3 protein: CASSQGVRVDTGELFF. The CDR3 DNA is TGTGCCAGCAGCCAAGGAGTTAGGGTGGACACCGGGGAGCTGTTTTTT. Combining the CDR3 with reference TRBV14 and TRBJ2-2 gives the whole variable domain EAGVTQFPSHSVIEKGQTVTLRCDPISGHDNLYWYRRVMGKEIKFLLHFVKESKQDESGMPNNRFLAERTGGTYSTLKVQPAELEDSGVYFCASSQGVRVDTGELFFGEGSRLTVL.

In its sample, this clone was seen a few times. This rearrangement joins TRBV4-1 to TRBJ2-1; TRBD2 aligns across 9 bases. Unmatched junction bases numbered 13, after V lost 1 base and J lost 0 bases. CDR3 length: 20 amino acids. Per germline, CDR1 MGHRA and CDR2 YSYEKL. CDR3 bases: TGCGCCAGCAGCCAAGTAGCGGGAGATCAACGGGGGCGCTCCTACAATGAGCAGTTCTTC. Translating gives CASSQVAGDQRGRSYNEQFF.

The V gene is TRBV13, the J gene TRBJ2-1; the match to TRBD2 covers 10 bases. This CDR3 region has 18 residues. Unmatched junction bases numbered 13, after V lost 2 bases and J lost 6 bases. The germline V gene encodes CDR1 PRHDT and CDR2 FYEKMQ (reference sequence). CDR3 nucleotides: TGTGCCAGCAGCTTATGGGGGGAAGCGGGAGGGCCTGTCAATGAGCAGTTCTTC. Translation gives CASSLWGEAGGPVNEQFF. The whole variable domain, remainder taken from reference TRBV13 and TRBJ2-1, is AAGVIQSPRHLIKEKRETATLKCYPIPRHDTVYWYQQGPGQDPQFLISFYEKMQSDKGSIPDRFSAQQFSDYHSELNMSSLELGDSALYFCASSLWGEAGGPVNEQFFGPGTRLTVL.

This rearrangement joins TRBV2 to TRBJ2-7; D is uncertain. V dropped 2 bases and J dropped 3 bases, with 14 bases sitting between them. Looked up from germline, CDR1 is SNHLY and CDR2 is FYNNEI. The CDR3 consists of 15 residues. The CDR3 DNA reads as TGTGCCAGCAGTGAAAATATGGCCTCCAGCTACGAGCAGTACTTC. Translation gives CASSENMASSYEQYF.

DNA for the CDR3: TGTGCCAGCATTCCCGGGCTTAACTACGAGCAGTACTTC. Translated, it gives CASIPGLNYEQYF. The rearrangement uses TRBV6-5 and TRBJ2-7, with D unresolved. The V end was cut by 7 bases, the J end by 3 bases, with 13 bases between. The germline V gene encodes CDR1 MNHEY and CDR2 SVGAGI. The CDR3 totals 13 residues.

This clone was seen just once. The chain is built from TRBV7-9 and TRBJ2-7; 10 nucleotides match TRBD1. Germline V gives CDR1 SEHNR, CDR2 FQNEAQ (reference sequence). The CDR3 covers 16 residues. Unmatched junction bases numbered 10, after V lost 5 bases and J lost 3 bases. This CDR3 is CASSLPTGGSVYEQYF. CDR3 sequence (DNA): TGTGCCAGCAGCCTACCGACAGGGGGCTCAGTCTACGAGCAGTACTTC.

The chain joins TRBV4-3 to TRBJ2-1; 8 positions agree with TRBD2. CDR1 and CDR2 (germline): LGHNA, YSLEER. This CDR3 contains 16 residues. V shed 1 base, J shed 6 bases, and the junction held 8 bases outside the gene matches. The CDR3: CASSQGEAGGGNEQFF. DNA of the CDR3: TGCGCCAGCAGCCAAGGGGAGGCGGGAGGTGGCAATGAGCAGTTCTTC.

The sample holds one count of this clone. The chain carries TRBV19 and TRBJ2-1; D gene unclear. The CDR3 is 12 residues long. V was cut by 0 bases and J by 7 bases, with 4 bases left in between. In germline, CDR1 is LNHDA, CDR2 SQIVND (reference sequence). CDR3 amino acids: CASSIDKNEQFF. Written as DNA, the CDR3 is TGTGCCAGTAGTATAGACAAGAATGAGCAGTTCTTC.

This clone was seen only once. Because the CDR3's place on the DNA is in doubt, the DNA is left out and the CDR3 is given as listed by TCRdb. This CDR3 is CAWSVAYGAIAKNIQHF. The chain joins TRBV30 to TRBJ2-4. The CDR3 is 17 residues long, counting both termini. CDR1 is GTSNPN and CDR2 is SVGIG in the germline V gene (reference sequence).

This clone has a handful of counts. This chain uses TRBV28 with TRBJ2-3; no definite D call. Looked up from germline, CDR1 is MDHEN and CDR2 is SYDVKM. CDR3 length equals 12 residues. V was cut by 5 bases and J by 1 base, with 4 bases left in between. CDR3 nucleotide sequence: TGTGCCAGCAGTCCCCGCACAGATACGCAGTATTTT. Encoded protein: CASSPRTDTQYF.

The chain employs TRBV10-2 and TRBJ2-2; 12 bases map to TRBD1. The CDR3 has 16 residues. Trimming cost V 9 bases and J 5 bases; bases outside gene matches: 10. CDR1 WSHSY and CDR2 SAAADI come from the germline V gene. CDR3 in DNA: TGCGCCAGTATCTGGGAGGGACAGGGGGCGACCGGGGAGCTGTTTTTT. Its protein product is CASIWEGQGATGELFF.

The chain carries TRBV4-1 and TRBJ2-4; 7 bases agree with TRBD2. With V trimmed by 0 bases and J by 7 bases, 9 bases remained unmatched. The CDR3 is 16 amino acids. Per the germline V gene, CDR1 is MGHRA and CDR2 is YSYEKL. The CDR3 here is CASSQDAGLGGNIQYF. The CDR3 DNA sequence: TGCGCCAGCAGCCAAGATGCGGGACTGGGGGGGAACATTCAGTACTTC.

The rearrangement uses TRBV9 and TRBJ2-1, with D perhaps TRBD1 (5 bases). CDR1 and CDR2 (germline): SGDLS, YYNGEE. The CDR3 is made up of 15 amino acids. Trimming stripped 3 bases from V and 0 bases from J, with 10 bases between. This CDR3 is CASSGDSGSYNEQFF. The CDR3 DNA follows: TGTGCCAGCAGCGGTGACAGTGGCTCCTACAATGAGCAGTTCTTC.

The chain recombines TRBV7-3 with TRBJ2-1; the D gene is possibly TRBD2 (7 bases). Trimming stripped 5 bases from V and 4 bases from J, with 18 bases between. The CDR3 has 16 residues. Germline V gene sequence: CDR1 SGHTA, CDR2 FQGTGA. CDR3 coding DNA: TGTGCCAGCAGCCCGTCCGGCGGGGGCCATTACAATGAGCAGTTCTTC. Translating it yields CASSPSGGGHYNEQFF. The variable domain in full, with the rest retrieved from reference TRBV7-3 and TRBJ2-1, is GAGVSQTPSNKVTEKGKYVELRCDPISGHTALYWYRQSLGQGPEFLIYFQGTGAADDSGLPNDRFFAVRPEGSVSTLKIQRTERGDSAVYLCASSPSGGGHYNEQFFGPGTRLTVL.

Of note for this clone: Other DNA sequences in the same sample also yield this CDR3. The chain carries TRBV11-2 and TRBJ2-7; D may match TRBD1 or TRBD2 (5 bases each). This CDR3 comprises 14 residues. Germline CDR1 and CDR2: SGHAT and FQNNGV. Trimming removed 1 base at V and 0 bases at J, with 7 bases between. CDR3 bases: TGTGCCAGCAGCTTAGCGGGGCCCTCCTACGAGCAGTACTTC. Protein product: CASSLAGPSYEQYF.

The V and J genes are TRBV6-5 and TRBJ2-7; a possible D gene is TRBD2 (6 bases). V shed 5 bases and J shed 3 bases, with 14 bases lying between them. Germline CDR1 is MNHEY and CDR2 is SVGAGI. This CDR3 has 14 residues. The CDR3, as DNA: TGTGCCAGCAGTCTCCAGGGAGGCCTCTACGAGCAGTACTTC. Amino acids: CASSLQGGLYEQYF.

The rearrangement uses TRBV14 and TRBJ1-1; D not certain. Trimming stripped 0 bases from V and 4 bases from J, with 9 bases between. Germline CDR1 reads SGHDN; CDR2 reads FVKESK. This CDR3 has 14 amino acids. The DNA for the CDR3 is TGTGCCAGCAGCCAAGATATGGGATTCACTGAAGCTTTCTTT. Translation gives CASSQDMGFTEAFF.

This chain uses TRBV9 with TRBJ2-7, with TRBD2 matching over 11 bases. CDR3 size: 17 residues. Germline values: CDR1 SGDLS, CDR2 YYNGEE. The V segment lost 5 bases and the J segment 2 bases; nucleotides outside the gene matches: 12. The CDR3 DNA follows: TGTGCCAGCAGTTCCCATCACATAGCGGGAGGGCCCTACGAGCAGTACTTC. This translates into CASSSHHIAGGPYEQYF.

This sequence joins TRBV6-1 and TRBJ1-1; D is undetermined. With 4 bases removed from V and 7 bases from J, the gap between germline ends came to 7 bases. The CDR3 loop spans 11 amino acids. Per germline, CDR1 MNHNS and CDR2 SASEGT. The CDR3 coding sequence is TGTGCCAGCAGTGCTCTGTTTGAAGCTTTCTTT. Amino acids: CASSALFEAFF.

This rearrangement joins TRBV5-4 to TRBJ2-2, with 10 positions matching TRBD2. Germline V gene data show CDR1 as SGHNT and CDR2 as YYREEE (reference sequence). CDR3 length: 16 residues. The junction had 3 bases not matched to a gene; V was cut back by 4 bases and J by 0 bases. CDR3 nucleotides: TGTGCCAGCAGCACGGGACTAGCGTCGAACACCGGGGAGCTGTTTTTT. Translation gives CASSTGLASNTGELFF.

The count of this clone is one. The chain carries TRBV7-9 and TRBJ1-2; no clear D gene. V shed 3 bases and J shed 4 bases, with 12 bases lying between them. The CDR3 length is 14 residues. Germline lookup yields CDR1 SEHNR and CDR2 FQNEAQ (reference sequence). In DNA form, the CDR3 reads TGTGCCAGCAGCTTGGCGGGTCGGGTCTATGGCTACACCTTC. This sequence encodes CASSLAGRVYGYTF.

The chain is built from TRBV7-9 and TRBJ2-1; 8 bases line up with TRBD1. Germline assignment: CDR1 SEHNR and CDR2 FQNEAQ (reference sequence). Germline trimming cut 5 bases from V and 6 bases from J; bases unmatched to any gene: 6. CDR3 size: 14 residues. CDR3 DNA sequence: TGTGCCAGCAGCGGTACAGGGGGTCGCAATGAGCAGTTCTTC. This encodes CASSGTGGRNEQFF.

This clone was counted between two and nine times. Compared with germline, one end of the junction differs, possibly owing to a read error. In DNA form, the CDR3 reads TGTGCCAGCAGCTTCCGGCCGCAAGAGACCCAGTACTTC. Translating gives CASSFRPQETQYF. This chain uses TRBV5-1 with TRBJ2-5; D not resolved. The CDR3 is 13 residues long. Per the germline V gene, CDR1 is SGHRS and CDR2 is YFSETQ.

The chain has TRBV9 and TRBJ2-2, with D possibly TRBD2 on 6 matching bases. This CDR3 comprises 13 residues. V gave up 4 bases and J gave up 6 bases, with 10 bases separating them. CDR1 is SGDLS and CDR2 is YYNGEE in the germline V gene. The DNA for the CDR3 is TGTGCCAGCAGCCCGGCTAGCGCCGGGGAGCTGTTTTTT. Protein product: CASSPASAGELFF.

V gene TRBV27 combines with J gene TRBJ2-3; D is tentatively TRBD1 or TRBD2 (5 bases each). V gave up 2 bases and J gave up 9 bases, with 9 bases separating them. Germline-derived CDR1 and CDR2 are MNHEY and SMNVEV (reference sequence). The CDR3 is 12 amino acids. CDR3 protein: CASSLRDGTQYF. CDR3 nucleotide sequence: TGTGCCAGCAGTTTAAGGGACGGGACGCAGTATTTT.